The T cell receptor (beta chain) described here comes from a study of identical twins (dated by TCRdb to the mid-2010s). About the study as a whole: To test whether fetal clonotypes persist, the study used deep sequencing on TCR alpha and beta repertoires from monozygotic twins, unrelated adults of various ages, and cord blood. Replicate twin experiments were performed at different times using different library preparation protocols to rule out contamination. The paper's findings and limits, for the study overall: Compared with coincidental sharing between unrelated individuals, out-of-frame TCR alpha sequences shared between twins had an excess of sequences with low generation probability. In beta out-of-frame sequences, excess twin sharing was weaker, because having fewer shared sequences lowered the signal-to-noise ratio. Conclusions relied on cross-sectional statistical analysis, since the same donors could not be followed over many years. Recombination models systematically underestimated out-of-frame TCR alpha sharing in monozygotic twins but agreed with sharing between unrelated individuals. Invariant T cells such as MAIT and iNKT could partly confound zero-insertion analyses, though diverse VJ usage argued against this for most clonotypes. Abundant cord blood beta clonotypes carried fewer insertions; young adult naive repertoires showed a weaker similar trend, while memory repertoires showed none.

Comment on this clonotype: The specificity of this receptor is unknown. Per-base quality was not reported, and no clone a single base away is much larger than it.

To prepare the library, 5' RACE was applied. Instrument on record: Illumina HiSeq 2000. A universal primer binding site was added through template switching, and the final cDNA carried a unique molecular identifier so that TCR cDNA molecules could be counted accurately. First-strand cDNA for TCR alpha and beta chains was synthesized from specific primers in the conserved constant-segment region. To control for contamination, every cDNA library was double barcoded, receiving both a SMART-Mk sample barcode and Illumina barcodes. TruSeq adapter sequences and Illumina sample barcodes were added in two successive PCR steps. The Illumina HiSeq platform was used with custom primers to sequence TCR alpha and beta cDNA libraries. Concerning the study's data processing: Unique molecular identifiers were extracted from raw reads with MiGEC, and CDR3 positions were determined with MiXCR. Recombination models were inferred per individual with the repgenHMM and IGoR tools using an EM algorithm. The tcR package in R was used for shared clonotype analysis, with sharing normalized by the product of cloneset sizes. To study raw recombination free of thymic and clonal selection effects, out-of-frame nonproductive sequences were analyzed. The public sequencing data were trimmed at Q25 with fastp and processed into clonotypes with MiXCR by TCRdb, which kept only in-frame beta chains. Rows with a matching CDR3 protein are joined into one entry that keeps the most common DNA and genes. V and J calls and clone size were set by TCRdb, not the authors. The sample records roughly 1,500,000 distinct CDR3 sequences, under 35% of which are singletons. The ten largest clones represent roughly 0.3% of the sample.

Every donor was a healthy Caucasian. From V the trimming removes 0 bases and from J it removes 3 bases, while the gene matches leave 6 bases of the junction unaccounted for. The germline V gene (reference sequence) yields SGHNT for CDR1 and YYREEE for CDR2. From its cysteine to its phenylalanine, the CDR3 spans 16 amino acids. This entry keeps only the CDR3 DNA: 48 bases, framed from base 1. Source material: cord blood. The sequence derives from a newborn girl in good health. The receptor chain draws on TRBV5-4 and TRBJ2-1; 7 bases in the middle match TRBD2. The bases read TGTGCCAGCAGCTTGGCCGGCGGGAGCTTCTACAATGAGCAGTTCTTC. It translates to CASSLAGGSFYNEQFF.